The entry below gives a single TCR beta chain sequence along with its context. The entry originates in a study of memory CD4+ T cells and cytomegalovirus serostatus. Study-level information: This sample comes from healthy Belgian adults, fewer than 10 CMV seropositive, approximately 25 seronegative.

The sort gate was single viable CD3+CD4+CD8-CD45RO+ cells for memory CD4+ T cells. Donors' CMV status reflects serum IgG against pp150, pp28, p38, p52. Total CD4+ T cells were enriched by CD4 positive selection. The authors' processing: After removing out-of-frame reads, around 2.2 million distinct TCRbeta sequences remained. Repertoires were generated with immunoSEQ multiplex PCR, while TCRdb's copy carries only in-frame clones and drops some. V and J calls and clone size are as listed in that table; D and trimming were resolved from the DNA. Of 50,000 to 75,000 clones listed, around four fifths are singletons. Trimming removed 5 bases from V and 7 bases from J; junction bases left unmatched: 19. The germline V gene encodes CDR1 SGHVS and CDR2 FQNEAQ. CDR3 length: 17 amino acids.

The material sequenced was memory CD4+ T cells from blood. The origin of this receptor is an adult in good health and CMV-seronegative. J is TRBJ1-1 and V is TRBV7-8; 7 bases are a match to TRBD1. Here the CDR3 reads CASSVGSAGGFIGEAFF. CDR3 nucleotide sequence: TGTGCCAGCAGCGTAGGGTCGGCAGGGGGTTTCATCGGTGAAGCTTTCTTT.